Here is one T cell receptor (beta chain) with its context. This specimen comes from a study of blood T cell repertoires in COVID-19. Study context: Italy, Spain and the United States were the sources of the convalescent and acute COVID-19 samples. Sample material is recorded as cDNA or gDNA derived from T cells, B-cell-depleted T cells, or PBMCs.

Germline CDR1 is SGHNT and CDR2 is YENEEA. Trimming cost V 5 bases and J 5 bases; bases outside gene matches: 12. The CDR3 loop spans 17 amino acids. Authors' methods: How many nucleated cells were present was estimated from reference gene primer amplification. Clones were sequenced by immunoSEQ multiplex PCR, and TCRdb holds only the in-frame ones, with some missing. Clone size and V and J calls were adopted from that table, with D and trimming inferred from the DNA. The table records fewer than 120,000 clones, about 90% of them present only once. The chain joins TRBV11-3 to TRBJ2-3; TRBD2 agrees at 11 bases. The TCR sequence derives from a human donor in a cohort sampled during active COVID-19. The sequenced sample was peripheral blood. The DNA for the CDR3 is TGTGCCAGCAGCCTCCGGGTAGCGGGAGGGCCAGTAGATACGCAGTATTTT. This translates into CASSLRVAGGPVDTQYF.